This T cell receptor beta chain was found in a study of regulatory T cells in long-lasting Graves disease. Time point indicated: newly diagnosed GD, antithyroid drugs for less than 3 months. Isolated PBMC RNA provided the starting material for the TCR library. Roughly 8.2-milliliter peripheral blood samples went into EDTA tubes. Libraries of TCR beta came from iRepertoire HTBI primers plus Arm-PCR of CDR3 regions. TCRdb reprocessed the multiplex PCR reads via MiXCR and lists one record per CDR3 protein. The sample includes more than 350,000 distinct CDR3 sequences, about 15% seen only once; the top ten take around 17%. This clonotype showed up many times. The CDR3 totals 15 residues. Trimming cost V 4 bases and J 1 base; bases outside gene matches: 2. Germline V gives CDR1 MNHEY, CDR2 SMNVEV (reference sequence). These sequences were also reported in another study, on T cells in Graves' hyperthyroidism and ophthalmopathy. That source reports: Patients aged 18 to 65 with hyperthyroidism were newly diagnosed, with duration under 2 months. TCR CDR3 regions were first amplified by RT-PCR with HTBI primers.

The TCR comes from a young woman with Graves disease. The chain links TRBV27 to TRBJ2-3; 10 bases align to TRBD2. The sample was peripheral blood mononuclear cells (PBMCs), taken at new diagnosis, from a patient treated with antithyroid drugs. The CDR3, as DNA: TGTGCCAGCAGTTCCGGGACTAGCGGCACAGATACGCAGTATTTT. It codes for CASSSGTSGTDTQYF.